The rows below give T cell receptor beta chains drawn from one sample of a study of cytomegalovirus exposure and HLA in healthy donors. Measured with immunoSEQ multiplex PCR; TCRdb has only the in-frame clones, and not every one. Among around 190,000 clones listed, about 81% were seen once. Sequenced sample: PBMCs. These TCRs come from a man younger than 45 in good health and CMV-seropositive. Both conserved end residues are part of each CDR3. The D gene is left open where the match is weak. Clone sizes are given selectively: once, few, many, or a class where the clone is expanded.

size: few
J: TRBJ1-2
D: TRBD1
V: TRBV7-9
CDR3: CASSRGQGGSGGYTF
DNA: TGTGCCAGCAGCCGCGGTCAGGGGGGCTCCGGTGGCTACACCTTC

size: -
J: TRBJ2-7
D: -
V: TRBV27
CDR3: CASSLAPQAYEQYF
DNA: TGTGCCAGCAGTTTAGCTCCGCAGGCCTACGAGCAGTACTTC

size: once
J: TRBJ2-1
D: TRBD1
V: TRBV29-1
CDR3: CSVARDRGDNEQFF
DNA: TGCAGCGTTGCCCGGGACAGGGGCGACAATGAGCAGTTCTTC

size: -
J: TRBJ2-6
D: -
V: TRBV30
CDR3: CAWTGGSGANVLTF
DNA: TGTGCCTGGACCGGGGGCTCTGGGGCCAACGTCCTGACTTTC

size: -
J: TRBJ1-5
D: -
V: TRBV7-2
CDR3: CASSLTASNQPQHF
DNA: TGTGCCAGCAGCTTGACAGCTAGCAATCAGCCCCAGCATTTT

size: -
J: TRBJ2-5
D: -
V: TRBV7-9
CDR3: CASSFRGQETQYF
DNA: TGTGCCAGCAGCTTTCGGGGCCAAGAGACCCAGTACTTC

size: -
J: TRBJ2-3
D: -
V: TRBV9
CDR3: CASSVAGAKNTQYF
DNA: TGTGCCAGCAGCGTAGCGGGAGCTAAGAATACGCAGTATTTT

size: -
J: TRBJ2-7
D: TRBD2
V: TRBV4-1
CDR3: CASSHATTSGAYEQYF
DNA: TGCGCCAGCAGCCACGCTACGACTAGCGGAGCCTACGAGCAGTACTTC

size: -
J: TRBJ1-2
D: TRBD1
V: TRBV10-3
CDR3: CAISDRGQTNYGYTF
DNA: TGTGCCATCAGTGACCGGGGACAGACTAACTATGGCTACACCTTC

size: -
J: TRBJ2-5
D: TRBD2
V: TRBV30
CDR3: CAWSVAGLQETQYF
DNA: TGTGCCTGGAGTGTAGCGGGACTTCAAGAGACCCAGTACTTC

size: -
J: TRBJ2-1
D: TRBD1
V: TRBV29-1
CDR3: CSVRDRRYNEQFF
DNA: TGCAGCGTCCGGGACAGACGGTACAATGAGCAGTTCTTC

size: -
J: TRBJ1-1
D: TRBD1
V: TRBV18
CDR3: CASSPLTGVAFF
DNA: TGTGCCAGCTCACCCTTGACAGGGGTCGCTTTCTTT

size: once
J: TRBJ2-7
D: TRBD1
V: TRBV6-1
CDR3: CALRDRDTYEQYF
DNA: TGTGCCTTGCGGGACAGGGACACCTACGAGCAGTACTTC

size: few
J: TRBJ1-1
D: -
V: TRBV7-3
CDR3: CASSSHPGTEAFF
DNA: TGTGCCAGCAGCTCCCACCCAGGAACTGAAGCTTTCTTT

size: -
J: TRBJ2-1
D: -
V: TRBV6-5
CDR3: CASRPGTLFNEQFF
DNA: TGTGCCAGCAGACCCGGGACACTTTTCAATGAGCAGTTCTTC

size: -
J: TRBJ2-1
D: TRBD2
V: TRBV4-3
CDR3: CASSRTSGAYNEQFF
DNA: TGCGCCAGCAGCCGTACTAGCGGGGCCTACAATGAGCAGTTCTTC

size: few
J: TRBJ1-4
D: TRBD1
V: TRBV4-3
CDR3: CASSKQGAVDEKLFF
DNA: TGCGCCAGCAGCAAGCAGGGGGCAGTTGATGAAAAACTGTTTTTT

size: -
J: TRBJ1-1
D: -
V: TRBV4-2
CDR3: CASSQGEGLTNTEAFF
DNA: TGTGCCAGCAGCCAAGGGGAGGGCTTGACGAACACTGAAGCTTTCTTT

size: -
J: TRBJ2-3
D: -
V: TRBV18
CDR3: CASSPGAGLDTQYF
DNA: TGTGCCAGCTCACCCGGAGCGGGTCTGGATACGCAGTATTTT

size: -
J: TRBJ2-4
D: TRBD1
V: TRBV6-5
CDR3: CASTGTGGGNIQYF
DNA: TGTGCCAGTACCGGGACAGGTGGAGGTAACATTCAGTACTTC

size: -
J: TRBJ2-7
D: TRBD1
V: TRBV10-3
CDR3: CAISAGQSYEQYF
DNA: TGTGCCATCAGTGCGGGACAGAGCTACGAGCAGTACTTC

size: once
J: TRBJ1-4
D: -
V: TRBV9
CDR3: CASSLGQGNEKLFF
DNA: TGTGCCAGCAGCCTTGGGCAGGGTAATGAAAAACTGTTTTTT

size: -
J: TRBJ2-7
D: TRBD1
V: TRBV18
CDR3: CASSQGQGEQYF
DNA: TGTGCCAGCTCACAGGGACAGGGCGAGCAGTACTTC

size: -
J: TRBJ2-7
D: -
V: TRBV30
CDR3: CAWGIRPRRYEQYF
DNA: TGTGCCTGGGGTATACGTCCGCGTAGATACGAGCAGTACTTC

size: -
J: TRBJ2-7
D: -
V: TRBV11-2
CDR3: CASSLFASRYEQYF
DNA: TGTGCCAGCAGCTTATTCGCTAGCCGCTACGAGCAGTACTTC

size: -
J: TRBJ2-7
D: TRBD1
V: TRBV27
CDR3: CASSLSRQGTYEQYF
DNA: TGTGCCAGCAGTTTATCTCGACAGGGGACCTACGAGCAGTACTTC

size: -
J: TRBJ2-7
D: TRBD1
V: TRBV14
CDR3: CASSQIGTGGIYEQYF
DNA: TGTGCCAGCAGCCAGATCGGGACAGGGGGGATCTACGAGCAGTACTTC

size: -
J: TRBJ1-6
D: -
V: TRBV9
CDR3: CASSVGSRADSPLHF
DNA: TGTGCCAGCAGCGTAGGGTCCAGGGCCGATTCACCCCTCCACTTT

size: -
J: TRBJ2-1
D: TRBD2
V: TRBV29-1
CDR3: CSVLLAGVINEQFF
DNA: TGCAGCGTTCTTCTAGCGGGGGTTATTAATGAGCAGTTCTTC

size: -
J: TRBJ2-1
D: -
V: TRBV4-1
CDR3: CASSQRGGSSYNEQFF
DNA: TGCGCCAGCAGCCAACGCGGCGGAAGCTCCTACAATGAGCAGTTCTTC

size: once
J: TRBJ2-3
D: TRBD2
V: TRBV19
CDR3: CASSPLTSGSTDTQYF
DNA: TGTGCCAGTAGTCCGTTAACTAGCGGGAGTACAGATACGCAGTATTTT

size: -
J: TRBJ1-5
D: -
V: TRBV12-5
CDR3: CASGLAPGGFSNQPQHF
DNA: TGTGCTAGTGGTTTGGCCCCGGGGGGGTTTAGCAATCAGCCCCAGCATTTT

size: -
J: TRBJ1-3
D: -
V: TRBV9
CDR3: CASSVGPPLYTIYF
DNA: TGTGCCAGCAGCGTAGGCCCCCCACTTTACACCATATATTTT

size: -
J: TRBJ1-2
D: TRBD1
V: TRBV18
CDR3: CASSPRGVNYGYTF
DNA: TGTGCCAGCTCACCCAGGGGGGTCAACTATGGCTACACCTTC

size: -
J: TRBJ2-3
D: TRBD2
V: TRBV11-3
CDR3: CASSLGLAGGTDTQYF
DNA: TGTGCCAGCAGCTTAGGGCTAGCGGGAGGAACGGATACGCAGTATTTT

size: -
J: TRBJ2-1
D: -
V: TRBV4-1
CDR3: CASSQGEQRGNEQFF
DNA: TGCGCCAGCAGCCAAGGAGAGCAGAGGGGGAATGAGCAGTTCTTC

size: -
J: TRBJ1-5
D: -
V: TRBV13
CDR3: CASSRLRESNQPQHF
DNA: TGTGCCAGCAGCCGCCTCAGGGAAAGCAATCAGCCCCAGCATTTT

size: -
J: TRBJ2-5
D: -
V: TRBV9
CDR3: CASSVAVNTGPKETQYF
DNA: TGTGCCAGCAGCGTAGCCGTAAATACAGGGCCCAAAGAGACCCAGTACTTC

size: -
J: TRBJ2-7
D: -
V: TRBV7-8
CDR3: CASSLGASPAYEQYF
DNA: TGTGCCAGCAGCTTAGGAGCTAGTCCAGCCTACGAGCAGTACTTC

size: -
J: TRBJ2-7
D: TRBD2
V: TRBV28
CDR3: CASSIYRGGSYEQYF
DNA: TGTGCCAGCAGTATTTATAGGGGCGGGAGCTACGAGCAGTACTTC

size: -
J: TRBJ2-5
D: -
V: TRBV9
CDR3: CASSRGLSQETQYF
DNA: TGTGCCAGCAGCCGGGGACTCTCTCAAGAGACCCAGTACTTC

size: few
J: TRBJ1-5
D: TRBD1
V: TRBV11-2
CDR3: CASSCRDRGNQPQHF
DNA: TGTGCCAGCAGCTGCCGGGACAGGGGTAATCAGCCCCAGCATTTT

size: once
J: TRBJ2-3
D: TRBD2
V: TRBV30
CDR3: CAWIPASGSGGPTQYF
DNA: TGTGCCTGGATTCCCGCGAGCGGGAGTGGGGGGCCGACGCAGTATTTT

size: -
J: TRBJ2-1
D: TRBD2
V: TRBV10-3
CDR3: CAISAGLAGGGNEQFF
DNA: TGTGCCATCAGTGCCGGACTAGCGGGAGGGGGCAATGAGCAGTTCTTC

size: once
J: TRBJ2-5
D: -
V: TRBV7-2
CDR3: CASSGGYQETQYF
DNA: TGTGCCAGCAGTGGGGGGTACCAAGAGACCCAGTACTTC

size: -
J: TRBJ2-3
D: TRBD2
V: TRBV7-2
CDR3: CASIPAGGPPDTQYF
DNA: TGTGCCAGCATCCCAGCGGGGGGACCACCAGATACACAGTATTTT

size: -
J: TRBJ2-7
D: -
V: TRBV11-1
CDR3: CASSLGASATYEQYF
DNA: TGTGCCAGCAGCTTAGGGGCTAGCGCGACCTACGAGCAGTACTTC

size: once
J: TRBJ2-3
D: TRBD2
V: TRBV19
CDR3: CASSSAGTMGDTQYF
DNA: TGTGCCAGTAGTTCGGCCGGGACTATGGGCGATACGCAGTATTTT

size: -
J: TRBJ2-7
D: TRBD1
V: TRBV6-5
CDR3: CASSYGPGQGSYEQYF
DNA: TGTGCCAGCAGTTACGGCCCGGGACAGGGGTCCTACGAGCAGTACTTC

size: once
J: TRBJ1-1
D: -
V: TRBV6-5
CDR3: CASSLTRLNTEAFF
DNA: TGTGCCAGCAGTTTGACCCGACTTAACACTGAAGCTTTCTTT

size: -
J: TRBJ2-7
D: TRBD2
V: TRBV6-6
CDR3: CASSFGLAGSYEQYF
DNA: TGTGCCAGCAGTTTCGGACTAGCGGGCTCCTACGAGCAGTACTTC

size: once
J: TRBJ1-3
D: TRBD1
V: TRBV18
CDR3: CASSPPQGVRGNTIYF
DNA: TGTGCCAGCTCACCACCGCAGGGGGTGAGGGGAAACACCATATATTTT

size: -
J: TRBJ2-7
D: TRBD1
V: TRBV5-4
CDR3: CASSPEGTGTYEQYF
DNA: TGTGCCAGCAGCCCTGAGGGGACAGGGACCTACGAGCAGTACTTC

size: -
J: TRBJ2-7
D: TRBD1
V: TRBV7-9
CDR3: CASSPPGQAGLEQYF
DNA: TGTGCCAGCAGCCCCCCGGGACAGGCGGGTCTCGAGCAGTACTTC

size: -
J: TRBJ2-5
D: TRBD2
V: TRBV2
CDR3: CASSDGTSGRRTQYF
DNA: TGTGCCAGCAGTGACGGAACTAGCGGGAGGAGGACCCAGTACTTC

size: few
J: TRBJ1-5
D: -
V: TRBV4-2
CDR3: CASSQDVGASDQPQHF
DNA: TGTGCCAGCAGCCAAGATGTTGGGGCCAGCGATCAGCCCCAGCATTTT

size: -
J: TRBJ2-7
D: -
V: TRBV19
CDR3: CASSEATPTTEQYF
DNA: TGTGCCAGTAGTGAAGCGACCCCTACTACCGAGCAGTACTTC

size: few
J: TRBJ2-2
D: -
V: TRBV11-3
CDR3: CASSPTGMSRTGELFF
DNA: TGTGCCAGCAGCCCCACAGGGATGAGTCGGACCGGGGAGCTGTTTTTT